This T cell receptor beta chain was obtained from a study of T cell responses to AZD1222 COVID-19 vaccine. Study outcomes and limitations: Spike regions recognized by vaccine-associated CD4 TCRs spanned the protein, led by 160-218 and 743-854. Spike-specific TCR breadth and depth were elevated following two AZD1222 doses. Females outnumbered males among donors, who were mostly white British; clonal diversity was possibly underestimated.

A word on this clone: Its target is unknown.

Germline CDR1 reads KGHSH; CDR2 reads LQKENI. The V gene end was trimmed by 4 bases and the J gene end by 6 bases; junction bases not matched to a gene: 16. This CDR3 is 18 amino acids long. TCRdb keeps only in-frame clones here, not all; method: immunoSEQ multiplex PCR. Seen here are over 95,000 clones, around nine tenths observed once, and the top ten hold roughly 2.9%. This receptor was taken from an adult in good health. The chain links TRBV18 to TRBJ2-2, with 8 bases that match TRBD1. This material consisted of peripheral blood, taken on day 0 of AZD1222 vaccination. DNA for the CDR3: TGTGCCAGCTCACGAACCAGCCCAGGGGGCGTATTTCCCGGGGAGCTGTTTTTT. This encodes CASSRTSPGGVFPGELFF.